This T cell receptor (beta chain) was recovered during a study of OX40 agonist ivuxolimab in advanced cancers. Looking at the study overall: Clinicians treated patients with ivuxolimab, an agonistic anti-OX40 (CD134) antibody. In this trial design, patients received ivuxolimab intravenously at 0.01 to 10 mg/kg every 2 weeks. Patients assigned to dose escalation were diagnosed with hepatocellular carcinoma, melanoma, renal cell or head and neck cancer. Findings and limits, study-wide: Determination of antigen specificity was not performed for the expanded peripheral T cells.

The data were produced by immunoSEQ multiplex PCR, yet TCRdb's version contains in-frame clones alone and is incomplete. This table has around 89,000 clones, around 90% appearing once. Comments on this clone: Its antigen is unknown.

V shed 0 bases and J shed 7 bases, with 16 bases lying between them. The CDR3 is made up of 15 amino acids. The germline V gene has CDR1 SGHRS and CDR2 YFSETQ. This clonotype was obtained from an adult with an advanced solid tumor such as melanoma, head and neck, liver or kidney cancer. This specimen consisted of CD4+ or CD8+ T cells sorted from blood, obtained in a trial of the OX40 agonist ivuxolimab. The genes are TRBV5-1 and TRBJ2-5; possibly TRBD1 or TRBD2 for D (5 bases each). Here the CDR3 reads CASSLATGLGVTQYF. Here the CDR3 DNA reads TGCGCCAGCAGCTTGGCCACAGGCCTGGGAGTGACCCAGTACTTC.